These 19 T cell receptor beta chains were all obtained from the same sample, sequenced in a study of human T cells and chemical hapten exposure. The time point is: patch test 2, 6 weeks after DPC sensitization. Specified treatment: therapeutic diphenylcyclopropenone sensitization with weekly scalp DPC. MiXCR, run by TCRdb on the RACE reads, gives a single entry per CDR3 protein. The sample consists of some 79,000 distinct CDR3 sequences, about 10% of them appearing once. The sample in question was whole blood, obtained in connection with sensitization to the hapten diphenylcyclopropenone (DPC). The origin of the receptors is a woman aged 50 to 65 with alopecia areata. Some clones in this sample may be carry-over from other donors' samples.

The chain is built from TRBV25-1 and TRBJ1-5; D is ambiguous. Germline CDR1 is MGHDK and CDR2 is SYGVNS. Trimming cost V 8 bases and J 4 bases, with 15 bases left between them. The CDR3 is 14 residues long. The DNA for the CDR3 is TGTGCCAGCTCCGGGGTGGGTGGGAATCAGCCCCAGCATTTT. Its protein is CASSGVGGNQPQHF.

This clonotype was seen only a few times. The chain couples TRBV6-5 to TRBJ2-3; 11 nucleotides align to TRBD2. Germline CDR1 MNHEY, CDR2 SVGAGI. The ends lost 1 base at V and 0 bases at J; junction bases unmatched: 3. The CDR3 is made up of 17 amino acids. The DNA of the CDR3 is TGTGCCAGCAGTTACTGGACTAGCGGGTATAGCACAGATACGCAGTATTTT. Translated, it gives CASSYWTSGYSTDTQYF.

This chain joins TRBV5-5 and TRBJ1-2; D call uncertain. Looked up from germline, CDR1 is SGHKS and CDR2 is YYEKEE (reference sequence). The CDR3 runs to 14 residues. V lost 1 base and J 8 bases, leaving 15 bases between the germline ends. CDR3 sequence reads: CASSLTAQSGGYTF. The CDR3 nucleotides are TGTGCCAGCAGCTTGACAGCGCAAAGTGGCGGCTACACCTTC.

This clonotype was counted at least ten times. This chain links TRBV7-2 with TRBJ2-3, with D tentatively TRBD2 (6 bases). The CDR3 has 14 residues. Deletions cut 1 base from V and 4 bases from J, with 9 bases between. Germline CDR1 SGHTA, CDR2 FQGNSA. CDR3 DNA: TGTGCCAGCAGCTTAGTACCGGGAGCAGATACGCAGTATTTT. Translating it yields CASSLVPGADTQYF.

This clonotype was detected ten times or more. The V and J genes are TRBV29-1 and TRBJ1-2, with 9 nucleotides matching TRBD1. The CDR3 contains 16 residues. With 2 bases clipped from V and 4 bases from J, the junction kept 11 bases outside the gene matches. The germline CDR1 and CDR2 sequences are SQVTM and ANQGSEA. CDR3 amino acids: CSVETTGGWSAYGYTF. For the CDR3, the DNA is TGCAGCGTTGAAACGACAGGGGGTTGGAGCGCCTATGGCTACACCTTC.

This clonotype has a handful of counts. The chain combines TRBV18 with TRBJ1-1; D unresolved. The CDR3 is 13 residues long. V lost 4 bases to trimming and J lost 0 bases, with 6 bases between them. Per the germline V gene, CDR1 is KGHSH and CDR2 is LQKENI. Written as DNA, the CDR3 is TGTGCCAGCTCACTACCGATGAACACTGAAGCTTTCTTT. As protein: CASSLPMNTEAFF.

This clonotype was observed at least ten times. The chain employs TRBV29-1 and TRBJ2-1, with 9 bases matching TRBD1. Germline V gene sequence: CDR1 SQVTM, CDR2 ANQGSEA. This CDR3 contains 13 residues. The V segment lost 5 bases and the J segment 8 bases; nucleotides outside the gene matches: 7. The CDR3 spells CSVKPTGGHEQFF. Here the CDR3 DNA reads TGCAGCGTTAAACCCACAGGGGGCCATGAGCAGTTCTTC.

The chain joins TRBV4-1 to TRBJ2-7; D is possibly TRBD1 (6 bases). Trimming took 4 bases from V and 4 from J, leaving 17 bases between them. Germline V lookup: CDR1 MGHRA, CDR2 YSYEKL. The CDR3 totals 15 residues. This CDR3 reads CASSPHADRRYEQYF. CDR3 bases: TGCGCCAGCAGCCCCCATGCCGACAGGAGATACGAGCAGTACTTC.

This clonotype has more than one count but fewer than ten. The chain links TRBV6-6 to TRBJ1-3; D not resolved. The germline V and J ends were trimmed by 2 bases and 8 bases, with 10 bases remaining between them. Germline V lookup: CDR1 MNHNY, CDR2 SVGAGI (reference sequence). The CDR3 consists of 13 residues. In DNA, the CDR3 is TGTGCCAGCAGTTACCGAGATGAGCACACCATATATTTT. Translated, it gives CASSYRDEHTIYF.

This clonotype was seen a few times. V and J are TRBV7-7 and TRBJ2-5, with TRBD2 matching 15 bases. Per the germline V gene, CDR1 is SSHAT and CDR2 is FNYEAQ (reference sequence). The CDR3 runs to 16 residues. J was trimmed by 5 bases and V by 5 bases; bases with no gene match: 6. The CDR3 DNA is TGTGCCAGCAGCATGGGACTAGCGGGAGGAAAGGAGACCCAGTACTTC. Translated, it gives CASSMGLAGGKETQYF. Variable domain in full (rest from reference TRBV7-7 and TRBJ2-5): GAGVSQSPRYKVTKRGQDVTLRCDPISSHATLYWYQQALGQGPEFLTYFNYEAQPDKSGLPSDRFSAERPEGSISTLTIQRTEQRDSAMYRCASSMGLAGGKETQYFGPGTRLLVL.

This clonotype was picked up many times. The gene calls are TRBV19 and TRBJ2-7, with 7 nucleotides matching TRBD2. The CDR3 extends over 14 amino acids. With V trimmed by 6 bases and J by 5 bases, 10 bases remained unmatched. Looked up from germline, CDR1 is LNHDA and CDR2 is SQIVND (reference sequence). CDR3 DNA: TGTGCCAGTAGACACGGGGGGACGGCGGACGAGCAGTACTTC. This gives the protein CASRHGGTADEQYF.

This clonotype appeared a few times. This chain connects TRBV11-2 to TRBJ2-3; D is undetermined. Trimming pared 5 bases from V and 8 bases from J, leaving 23 bases between. The germline V gene encodes CDR1 SGHAT and CDR2 FQNNGV. The CDR3 covers 16 residues. The CDR3 protein is CASSIPTGLPDSTQYF. DNA for the CDR3: TGTGCCAGCAGCATACCGACCGGTCTCCCCGATAGTACGCAGTATTTT.

This clonotype was observed many times. The rearrangement joins TRBV28 to TRBJ1-4; a possible D gene is TRBD1 (6 bases). The CDR3 loop spans 15 amino acids. Trimming cost V 7 bases and J 5 bases, with 17 bases left between them. Germline V gene sequence: CDR1 MDHEN, CDR2 SYDVKM. This CDR3 reads CASTTTDRRNEKLFF. The CDR3 coding sequence is TGTGCCAGCACGACGACAGACAGGAGGAATGAAAAACTGTTTTTT.

There are many counts of this clonotype. J is TRBJ2-1 and V is TRBV5-1; 12 nucleotides agree with TRBD2. V was clipped by 3 bases and J by 1 base; unmatched bases: 11. Looked up from germline, CDR1 is SGHRS and CDR2 is YFSETQ. This CDR3 comprises 19 residues. The DNA of the CDR3 is TGCGCCAGCAGCTGGCGACTAGCGGGGACTAGCGGGTCCTACAATGAGCAGTTCTTC. As protein: CASSWRLAGTSGSYNEQFF.

This clonotype was seen many times. The chain has TRBV14 and TRBJ2-7; 14 bases are shared with TRBD2. J lost 4 bases, V lost 3 bases, and 14 bases had no gene match. This CDR3 spans 19 amino acids. Germline CDR1 SGHDN, CDR2 FVKESK. CDR3 loop: CASSHIPGLAGELSYEQYF. For the CDR3, the DNA is TGTGCCAGCAGCCATATTCCGGGACTAGCGGGAGAACTATCATACGAGCAGTACTTC.

This clonotype was seen at least ten times. The gene calls are TRBV30 and TRBJ1-5; D perhaps matches TRBD1 (5 bases). Trimming shortened V by 3 bases and J by 0 bases, and 9 bases separated the two germline ends. Per the germline V gene, CDR1 is GTSNPN and CDR2 is SVGIG (reference sequence). The CDR3 spans 14 residues. The CDR3 DNA reads as TGTGCCTGGAGGCCAGGGTATAGCAATCAGCCCCAGCATTTT. Encoded protein: CAWRPGYSNQPQHF.

This clonotype was observed a handful of times. The chain combines TRBV20-1 with TRBJ2-7; D is ambiguous. The germline gives CDR1 DFQATT, CDR2 SNEGSKA (reference sequence). V shed 1 base and J shed 2 bases, with 12 bases lying between them. The CDR3 spans 14 residues. CDR3 sequence reads: CSARGPSPPYEQYF. The CDR3, as DNA: TGCAGTGCTAGAGGCCCCTCACCCCCCTACGAGCAGTACTTC.

This chain connects TRBV9 to TRBJ2-7; D might be TRBD1 or TRBD2, each matching 6 bases. The V end lost 3 bases, the J end lost 6 bases, and 13 bases lay between the germline ends. In germline, CDR1 is SGDLS, CDR2 YYNGEE. CDR3 length equals 13 residues. The CDR3 is CASSAGGAPEQYF. The CDR3 coding sequence is TGTGCCAGCAGCGCCGGGGGCGCCCCCGAGCAGTACTTC.

In its sample, this clonotype was seen many times. The genes are TRBV5-4 and TRBJ2-5; D might be TRBD1 (6 bases). Germline assignment: CDR1 SGHNT and CDR2 YYREEE (reference sequence). There are 13 residues in the CDR3. Trimming stripped 5 bases from V and 2 bases from J, with 10 bases between. The CDR3 nucleotides read TGTGCCAGCAGATTAGGGGGACAAGAGACCCAGTACTTC. Translated, it gives CASRLGGQETQYF. The full variable domain, with the rest looked up from reference TRBV5-4 and TRBJ2-5, is ETGVTQSPTHLIKTRGQQVTLRCSSQSGHNTVSWYQQALGQGPQFIFQYYREEENGRGNFPPRFSGLQFPNYSSELNVNALELDDSALYLCASRLGGQETQYFGPGTRLLVL.